Shown below are 25 T cell receptor beta chains from a single sample sequenced in a study of T cell clones after liver transplantation. Here immunoSEQ multiplex PCR was the method, and the copy in TCRdb shows in-frame clones only, minus some. Among 75,000 to 95,000 clones listed, approximately 81% were seen once. The material sequenced was CD4+ T cells from blood, taken around 48 months after liver transplant. Every receptor here comes from a human patient who received a liver transplant. Part of the T cell pool may stem from the graft donor.

J is TRBJ2-5 and V is TRBV10-3; 8 nucleotides match TRBD2. The germline CDR1 and CDR2 sequences are ENHRY and SYGVKD. V trimming: 4 bases; J trimming: 2 bases; junction bases outside the gene matches: 9. The length of the CDR3 is 16 residues. The CDR3 is CAISVGLAGIQETQYF. The CDR3 DNA sequence: TGTGCCATCAGTGTGGGGCTAGCGGGCATACAAGAGACCCAGTACTTC.

The chain carries TRBV7-2 and TRBJ2-2; D remains unclear. Germline CDR1 reads SGHTA; CDR2 reads FQGNSA. Trimming removed 6 bases at V and 2 bases at J, with 10 bases between. The CDR3 is 14 amino acids. CDR3 in DNA: TGTGCCAGCAGATATAGGGCCAACACCGGGGAGCTGTTTTTT. Translated: CASRYRANTGELFF.

CDR3: CASSLVISGEQFF. DNA for the CDR3: TGTGCCAGCAGCTTAGTCATTAGCGGTGAGCAGTTCTTC. J is TRBJ2-1 and V is TRBV7-2; perhaps TRBD2 as D (6 bases). With 1 base removed from V and 9 bases from J, the gap between germline ends came to 10 bases. The CDR3 is 13 amino acids. Germline V CDR1 and CDR2: SGHTA, FQGNSA.

Only one count was recorded for this clone. The gene calls are TRBV10-3 and TRBJ2-2, with D perhaps given as TRBD1 or TRBD2 (5 bases each). In germline, CDR1 is ENHRY, CDR2 SYGVKD. The CDR3 is 16 residues long. Trimming removed 0 bases at V and 2 bases at J, with 10 bases between. The CDR3 DNA follows: TGTGCCATCAGTGAGTCGGGGGAGCTCAACACCGGGGAGCTGTTTTTT. Translation gives CAISESGELNTGELFF.

The rearrangement uses TRBV11-2 and TRBJ1-2; D is uncertain. CDR3 length equals 13 residues. Germline loops: CDR1 SGHAT, CDR2 FQNNGV. Trimming removed 3 bases at V and 3 bases at J, with 8 bases between. The CDR3 DNA is TGTGCCAGCAGCTTCTCCGGGGACTATGGCTACACCTTC. This encodes CASSFSGDYGYTF. Variable domain in full (rest from reference TRBV11-2 and TRBJ1-2): EAGVAQSPRYKIIEKRQSVAFWCNPISGHATLYWYQQILGQGPKLLIQFQNNGVVDDSQLPKDRFSAERLKGVDSTLKIQPAKLEDSAVYLCASSFSGDYGYTFGSGTRLTVV.

This rearrangement joins TRBV19 to TRBJ1-4, with D possibly TRBD1 on 5 matching bases. Germline loops: CDR1 LNHDA, CDR2 SQIVND (reference sequence). The CDR3 consists of 12 residues. V lost 10 bases and J 5 bases, leaving 11 bases between the germline ends. The CDR3 DNA reads TGTGCCACCAGGCGGGGGAATGAAAAACTGTTTTTT. Translating it yields CATRRGNEKLFF.

In the case of this clone: The sample holds other DNA sequences that translate to the same CDR3. The genes are TRBV9 and TRBJ1-2, with D possibly being TRBD1 (6 bases). The CDR3 contains 13 residues. Per germline, CDR1 SGDLS and CDR2 YYNGEE. Trimming stripped 0 bases from V and 9 bases from J, with 12 bases between. Written as DNA, the CDR3 is TGTGCCAGCAGCGTAGTAGGGGGGTCCAGCTACACCTTC. It codes for CASSVVGGSSYTF. Based on the CDR3 plus reference TRBV9 and TRBJ1-2, the full variable domain is DSGVTQTPKHLITATGQRVTLRCSPRSGDLSVYWYQQSLDQGLQFLIQYYNGEERAKGNILERFSAQQFPDLHSELNLSSLELGDSALYFCASSVVGGSSYTFGSGTRLTVV.

This chain joins TRBV18 and TRBJ2-7; D is unclear. The germline V gene has CDR1 KGHSH and CDR2 LQKENI. The CDR3 runs 11 residues. V lost 6 bases and J lost 4, with 7 bases in between. The CDR3 region has the DNA TGTGCCAGCTCTCAGCTTTACGAGCAGTACTTC. This codes for CASSQLYEQYF.

The chain recombines TRBV9 with TRBJ2-5; the D gene is possibly TRBD1 (7 bases). V lost 0 bases to trimming and J lost 1 base, with 10 bases between them. Germline CDR1 reads SGDLS; CDR2 reads YYNGEE. This CDR3 spans 15 amino acids. The DNA of the CDR3 is TGTGCCAGCAGCGTAGACAGGGGAGGCCAAGAGACCCAGTACTTC. This sequence encodes CASSVDRGGQETQYF.

This clone was counted once. The V call is TRBV7-2, the J call TRBJ1-1; D is unresolved. The CDR3 contains 14 residues. CDR1 is SGHTA, CDR2 FQGNSA, per germline. V lost 3 bases, J lost 1 base, and 9 bases lay in between. The DNA of the CDR3 is TGTGCCAGCAGCTTGGGGAGAGGGAACACTGAAGCTTTCTTT. Amino acid sequence: CASSLGRGNTEAFF.

The genes are TRBV7-2 and TRBJ2-1, with D perhaps TRBD1 (6 bases). Germline loops: CDR1 SGHTA, CDR2 FQGNSA. The V and J ends lost 6 bases and 7 bases respectively, with 19 bases between them. CDR3 size: 15 residues. This CDR3 reads CASSSPRTAVNEQFF. CDR3 coding DNA: TGTGCCAGCAGTTCCCCCCGGACAGCTGTTAATGAGCAGTTCTTC.

J is TRBJ1-2 and V is TRBV5-6, with D uncertain. CDR1 and CDR2 from the germline V gene are SGHDT and YYEEEE. The CDR3 has 13 residues. The V gene lost 0 bases and the J gene lost 6 bases, with 9 bases spanning the gap. CDR3 nucleotide sequence: TGTGCCAGCAGCTTGGGAGGTGGAGATGGCTACACCTTC. Translated: CASSLGGGDGYTF.

This chain links TRBV18 with TRBJ2-5, with TRBD2 matching over 15 bases. CDR1 and CDR2 (germline): KGHSH, LQKENI. V shed 5 bases and J 4 bases; nucleotides not matched to a gene: 8. The CDR3 extends over 17 amino acids. The CDR3 DNA reads TGTGCCAGCTCATTTCCGGGACTAGCGGGAGGAAGAGAGACCCAGTACTTC. It is translated as CASSFPGLAGGRETQYF. Full variable domain (missing parts from reference TRBV18 and TRBJ2-5): NAGVMQNPRHLVRRRGQEARLRCSPMKGHSHVYWYRQLPEEGLKFMVYLQKENIIDESGMPKERFSAEFPKEGPSILRIQQVVRGDSAAYFCASSFPGLAGGRETQYFGPGTRLLVL.

The chain recombines TRBV30 with TRBJ2-1; 7 bases are a match to TRBD2. This CDR3 spans 11 amino acids. Trimming at V came to 5 bases and at J to 9 bases, leaving 4 bases not matched to a gene. Germline CDR1 GTSNPN, CDR2 SVGIG (reference sequence). CDR3 DNA sequence: TGTGCCTGGCGGGGGGAAGGTGAGCAGTTCTTC. This codes for CAWRGEGEQFF.

The chain links TRBV7-2 to TRBJ2-7, with 14 bases aligning to TRBD2. CDR3 length: 18 residues. V lost 5 bases, J lost 0 bases, and 9 bases stayed unmatched. From germline, CDR1 is SGHTA and CDR2 FQGNSA. This CDR3 is CASSPRTSGGPSSYEQYF. CDR3 nucleotides: TGTGCCAGCAGCCCCCGGACTAGCGGGGGGCCAAGCTCCTACGAGCAGTACTTC.

In nucleotides, the CDR3 is TGTGCCAGCAGCTCTGTAGCGGGGGGAGGAGAGACCCAGTACTTC. As protein: CASSSVAGGGETQYF. The chain uses TRBV5-5 and TRBJ2-5; 10 positions agree with TRBD2. The CDR3 runs 15 residues. CDR1 SGHKS and CDR2 YYEKEE come from the germline V gene (reference sequence). V lost 3 bases to trimming and J lost 4 bases; unmatched junction nucleotides: 6.

The rearrangement links TRBV4-1 to TRBJ1-2; a possible D gene is TRBD1 (6 bases). Germline CDR1 is MGHRA and CDR2 is YSYEKL. The CDR3 length is 15 residues. V shed 0 bases and J shed 3 bases, with 11 bases lying between them. CDR3 region: CASSQEAGGDYGYTF. The CDR3 nucleotides are TGCGCCAGCAGCCAAGAGGCGGGGGGCGACTATGGCTACACCTTC.

The chain combines TRBV5-1 with TRBJ2-3; D assignment may be TRBD1 or TRBD2 (6 bases each). This CDR3 is 15 amino acids long. Between the trimmed V and J ends, which lost 1 base and 2 bases, there was a span of 11 bases. Germline CDR1 and CDR2: SGHRS and YFSETQ. CDR3 in amino acids: CASSLSRGATDTQYF. CDR3 DNA sequence: TGCGCCAGCAGCTTGTCGAGGGGGGCCACAGATACGCAGTATTTT.

The sample holds a few counts of this clone. This rearrangement joins TRBV4-3 to TRBJ2-2; maybe TRBD2 (7 bases). V lost 8 bases and J lost 0, with 13 bases in between. Germline CDR1 and CDR2: LGHNA and YSLEER. The CDR3 is 15 residues long. Here the CDR3 reads CASGGANTNTGELFF. In DNA, the CDR3 is TGCGCCAGCGGGGGGGCGAACACGAACACCGGGGAGCTGTTTTTT.

V is TRBV4-3 and J is TRBJ2-7, with 7 bases matching TRBD1. J was trimmed by 0 bases and V by 2 bases; bases with no gene match: 10. Germline lookup yields CDR1 LGHNA and CDR2 YSLEER. The CDR3 covers 17 residues. CDR3 region: CASSQQRTGWSSYEQYF. For the CDR3, the DNA is TGCGCCAGCAGCCAACAACGGACAGGTTGGAGCTCCTACGAGCAGTACTTC.

The chain is built from TRBV27 and TRBJ2-3; D uncertain. The CDR3 runs to 12 residues. V was clipped by 3 bases and J by 9 bases, with 10 bases between them. Germline CDR1 and CDR2: MNHEY and SMNVEV (reference sequence). CDR3 residues: CASSLGSGTQYF. CDR3 bases: TGTGCCAGCAGTTTGGGATCGGGCACGCAGTATTTT.

J is TRBJ2-7 and V is TRBV20-1; no clear D. CDR1 is DFQATT and CDR2 is SNEGSKA in the germline V gene (reference sequence). CDR3 length equals 11 residues. V was trimmed by 3 bases and J by 9 bases, leaving 12 bases between them. CDR3 sequence: CSASTGMGQYF. Here the CDR3 DNA reads TGCAGTGCTAGTACGGGCATGGGGCAGTACTTC.

The CDR3 sequence: CASSPQPGQAYYGYTF. DNA of the CDR3: TGTGCCAGCAGCCCTCAGCCCGGACAGGCCTACTATGGCTACACCTTC. The J gene is TRBJ1-2, the V gene TRBV4-2; 7 nucleotides agree with TRBD1. V lost 4 bases, J lost 3 bases, and 11 bases stayed unmatched. CDR1 and CDR2 (germline): LGHNA, YNFKEQ. This CDR3 comprises 16 residues.

The chain joins TRBV4-2 to TRBJ2-1; perhaps TRBD2 as D (6 bases). The CDR3 runs to 17 residues. The V gene's germline CDR1 is LGHNA and CDR2 YNFKEQ. V lost 4 bases to trimming and J lost 3 bases, with 19 bases between them. The CDR3 nucleotides are TGTGCCAGCAGCCGAGAAGGGGCGGGAAGGGGCTACAATGAGCAGTTCTTC. It is translated as CASSREGAGRGYNEQFF.

This clone was counted a single time. The CDR3 loop is CASSLPSGELYGYTF. In DNA form, the CDR3 reads TGTGCCAGCAGCCTACCGTCGGGGGAACTTTATGGCTACACCTTC. This sequence joins TRBV5-4 and TRBJ1-2, with D possibly TRBD1 on 5 matching bases. Germline lookup yields CDR1 SGHNT and CDR2 YYREEE (reference sequence). The CDR3 is 15 residues long. V dropped 4 bases and J dropped 5 bases, with 18 bases sitting between them.